This TCR beta chain came from a study of blood T cell repertoires in COVID-19 (dated by TCRdb to 2020 to 2022). A note on the overall study: Collaborator samples came from the United States, Italy and Spain and covered acute and convalescent phases of COVID-19. Samples came from the ongoing ImmuneRACE study (first 160 participants) plus 1,254 subjects from 6 global collaborators. A de-identified subject ID, COVID-19 status, age in years and sex were almost always included in the sample metadata. Deeply sampled blood TCRbeta repertoires from subjects exposed to, actively infected with, or recovered from COVID-19 were included in the dataset. The prospective study material was composed of cDNA or gDNA derived from T cells, B-cell-depleted T cells, or PBMCs. Where HLA class I and class II types were available, the types were taken from metadata supplied by the sample provider, not from assay-based typing. A freely available public database, intended as a resource for researchers studying the immune response to SARS-CoV-2, is where the repertoires were released. What the study reported, not specific to this receptor: The quantity of clinical and demographic metadata differed by source and by participant and was supplied without curation.

The collaborating institutions used their own protocols to collect whole blood in K2EDTA tubes. For TCRbeta analysis, collaborator samples were shipped as frozen whole blood, as isolated PBMCs, or as DNA extracted from either sample type. A few counts support this clone. Its binding antigen is unknown. The record has no base qualities; no much larger clone is one base away. The germline V gene (reference sequence) gives CDR1 as LGHDT and CDR2 as YNNKEL. The CDR3 contains 14 residues, cysteine and phenylalanine counted. Of the read, only the CDR3 DNA is kept; its 42 bases are in frame from base 1. V is pruned by 6 bases and J by 5 bases, leaving 8 bases of the junction without a gene match. TCRbeta CDR3 regions were amplified from genomic DNA by means of the immunoSEQ Assay, a bias-controlled multiplex PCR. As for how the authors treated the data: The number of nucleated cells in each sample was estimated by amplification of reference gene primers within the assay. To quantify the absolute abundance of each unique TCRbeta CDR3 rearrangement, sequence reads were collapsed and filtered. For each sample, productive Simpson clonality was calculated as the square root of Simpson's diversity index over productive rearrangements. TCRdb carries this immuneACCESS record with in-frame sequences only. Its versions omit some clonotypes, under half of them owing to an unresolved V gene in the studies checked, with the rest unexplained. V, J and clone size are taken as reported in that table, and D and trimming were inferred from the DNA itself. The sample table lists roughly 40,000 clones, 70% to 90% of them with a count of one. Clones ranked in the top ten supply roughly 18% of the sample.

The receptor's source is a man aged 50-60 years in a cohort sampled during active COVID-19. The chain is made from TRBV3-1 (or the pseudogene TRBV3-2) and TRBJ2-5; 8 bases in the junction line up with TRBD2. The sample taken for sequencing was peripheral blood. The CDR3 protein: CASSKNSGIETQYF. The DNA reads TGTGCCAGCAGTAAGAATAGCGGGATTGAGACCCAGTACTTC.